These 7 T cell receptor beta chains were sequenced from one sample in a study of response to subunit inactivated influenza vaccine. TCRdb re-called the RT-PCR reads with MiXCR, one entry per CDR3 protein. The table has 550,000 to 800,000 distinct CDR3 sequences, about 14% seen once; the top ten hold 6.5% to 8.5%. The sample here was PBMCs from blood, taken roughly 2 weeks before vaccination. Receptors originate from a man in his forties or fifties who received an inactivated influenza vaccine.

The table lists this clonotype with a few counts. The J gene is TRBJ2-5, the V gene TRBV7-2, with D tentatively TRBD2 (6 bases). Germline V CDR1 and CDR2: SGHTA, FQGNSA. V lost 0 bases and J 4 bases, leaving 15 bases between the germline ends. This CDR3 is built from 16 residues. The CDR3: CASSLASGVRGETQYF. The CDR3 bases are TGTGCCAGCAGCTTAGCGTCGGGAGTTCGGGGAGAGACCCAGTACTTC. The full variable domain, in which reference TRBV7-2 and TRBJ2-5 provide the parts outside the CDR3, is GAGVSQSPSNKVTEKGKDVELRCDPISGHTALYWYRQSLGQGLEFLIYFQGNSAPDKSGLPSDRFSAERTGGSVSTLTIQRTQQEDSAVYLCASSLASGVRGETQYFGPGTRLLVL.

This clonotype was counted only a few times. The DNA for the CDR3 is TGTGCCAGCAGGGCTAGGACAGGGGAGAAGGAGCAGTTCTTC. This codes for CASRARTGEKEQFF. The chain combines TRBV2 with TRBJ2-1; 9 positions match TRBD1. CDR3 length: 14 amino acids. CDR1 SNHLY and CDR2 FYNNEI come from the germline V gene. The junction had 10 bases not matched to a gene; V was cut back by 6 bases and J by 10 bases.

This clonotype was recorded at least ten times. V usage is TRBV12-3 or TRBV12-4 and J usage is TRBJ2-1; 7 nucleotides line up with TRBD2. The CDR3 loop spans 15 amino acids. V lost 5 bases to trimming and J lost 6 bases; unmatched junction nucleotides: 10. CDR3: CASSLGLGGFNEQFF. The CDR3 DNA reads TGTGCCAGCAGTCTCGGACTAGGTGGGTTCAATGAGCAGTTCTTC.

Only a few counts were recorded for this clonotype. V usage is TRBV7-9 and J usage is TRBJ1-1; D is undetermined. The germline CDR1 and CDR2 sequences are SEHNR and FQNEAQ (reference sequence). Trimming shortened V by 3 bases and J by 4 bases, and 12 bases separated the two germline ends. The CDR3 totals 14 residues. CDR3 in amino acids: CASSLAGTPTEAFF. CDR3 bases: TGTGCCAGCAGCTTGGCGGGCACTCCCACTGAAGCTTTCTTT.

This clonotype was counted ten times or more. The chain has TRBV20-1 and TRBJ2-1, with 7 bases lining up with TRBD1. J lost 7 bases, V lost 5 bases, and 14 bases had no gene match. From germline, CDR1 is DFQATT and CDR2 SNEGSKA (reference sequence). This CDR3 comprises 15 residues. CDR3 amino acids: CSAYRGDGVSNEQFF. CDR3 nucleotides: TGCAGTGCTTACAGGGGTGACGGGGTTTCGAATGAGCAGTTCTTC.

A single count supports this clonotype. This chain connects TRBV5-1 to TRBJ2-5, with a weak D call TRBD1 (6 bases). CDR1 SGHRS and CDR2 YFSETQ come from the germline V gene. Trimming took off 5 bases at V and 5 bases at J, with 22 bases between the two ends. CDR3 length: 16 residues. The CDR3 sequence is CASRSDYGTRGETQYF. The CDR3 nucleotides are TGCGCCAGCAGGAGCGACTACGGGACACGTGGCGAGACCCAGTACTTC.

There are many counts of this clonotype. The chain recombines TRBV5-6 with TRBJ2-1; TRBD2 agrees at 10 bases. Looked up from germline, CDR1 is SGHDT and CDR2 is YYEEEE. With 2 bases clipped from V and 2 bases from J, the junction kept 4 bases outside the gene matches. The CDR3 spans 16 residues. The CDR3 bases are TGTGCCAGCAGCTTCCTAACTAGCGGGGCCTACAATGAGCAGTTCTTC. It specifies CASSFLTSGAYNEQFF.